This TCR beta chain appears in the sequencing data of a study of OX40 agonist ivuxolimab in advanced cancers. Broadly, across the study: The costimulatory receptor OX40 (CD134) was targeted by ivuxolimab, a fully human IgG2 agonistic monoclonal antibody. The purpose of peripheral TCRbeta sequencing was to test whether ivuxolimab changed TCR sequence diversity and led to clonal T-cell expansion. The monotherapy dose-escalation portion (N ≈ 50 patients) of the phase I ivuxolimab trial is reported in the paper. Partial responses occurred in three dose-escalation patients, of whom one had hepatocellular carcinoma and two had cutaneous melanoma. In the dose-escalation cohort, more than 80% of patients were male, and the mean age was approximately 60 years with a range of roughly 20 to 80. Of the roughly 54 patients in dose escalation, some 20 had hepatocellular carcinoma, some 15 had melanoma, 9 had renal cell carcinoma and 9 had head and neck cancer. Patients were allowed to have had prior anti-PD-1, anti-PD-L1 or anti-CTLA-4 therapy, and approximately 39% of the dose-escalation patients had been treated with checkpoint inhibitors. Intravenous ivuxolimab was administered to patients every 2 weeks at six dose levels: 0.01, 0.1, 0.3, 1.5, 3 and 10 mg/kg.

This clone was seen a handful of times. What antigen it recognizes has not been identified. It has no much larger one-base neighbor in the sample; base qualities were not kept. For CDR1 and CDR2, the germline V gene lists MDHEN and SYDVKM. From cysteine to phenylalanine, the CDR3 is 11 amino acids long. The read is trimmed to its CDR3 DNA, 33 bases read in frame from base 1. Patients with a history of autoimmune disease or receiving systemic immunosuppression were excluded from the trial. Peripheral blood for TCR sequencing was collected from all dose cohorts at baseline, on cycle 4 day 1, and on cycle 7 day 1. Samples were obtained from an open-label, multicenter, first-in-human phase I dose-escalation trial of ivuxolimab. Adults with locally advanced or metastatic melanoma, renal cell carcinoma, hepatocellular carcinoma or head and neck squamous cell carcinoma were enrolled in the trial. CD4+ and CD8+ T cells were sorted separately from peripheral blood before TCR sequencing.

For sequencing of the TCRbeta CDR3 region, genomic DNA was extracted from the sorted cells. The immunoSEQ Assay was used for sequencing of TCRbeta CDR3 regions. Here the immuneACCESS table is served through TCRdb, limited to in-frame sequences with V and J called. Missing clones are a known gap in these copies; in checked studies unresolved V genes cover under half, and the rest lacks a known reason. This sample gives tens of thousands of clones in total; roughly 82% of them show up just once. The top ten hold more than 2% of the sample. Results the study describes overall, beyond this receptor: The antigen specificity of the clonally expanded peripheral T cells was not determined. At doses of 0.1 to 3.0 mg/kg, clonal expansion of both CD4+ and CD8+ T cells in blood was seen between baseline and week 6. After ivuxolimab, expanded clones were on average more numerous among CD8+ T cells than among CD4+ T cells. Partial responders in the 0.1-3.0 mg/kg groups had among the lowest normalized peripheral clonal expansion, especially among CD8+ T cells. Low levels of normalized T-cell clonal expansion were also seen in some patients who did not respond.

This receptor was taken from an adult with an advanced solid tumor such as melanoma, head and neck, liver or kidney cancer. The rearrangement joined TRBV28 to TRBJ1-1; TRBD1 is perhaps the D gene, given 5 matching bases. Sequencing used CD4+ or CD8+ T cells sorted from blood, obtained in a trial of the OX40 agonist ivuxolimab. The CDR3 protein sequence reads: CAAQRGVEAFF. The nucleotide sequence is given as TGTGCGGCCCAACGGGGGGTAGAAGCTTTCTTT.